Following are 27 T cell receptor beta chains from one sample sequenced in a study of response to subunit inactivated influenza vaccine (dated 2018 in TCRdb). Library method: RT-PCR. For sequencing, an Illumina HiSeq 2500 was employed. TCRdb reprocessed the public reads (quality trimming at Q25 with fastp, clone calling with MiXCR) and kept in-frame beta chains. When rows share a CDR3 protein, they turn into one entry using the most common DNA and genes. Across this sample there are about 160,000 distinct CDR3 sequences, with around 10% seen only once. The top ten constitute about a third of the sample. The input for sequencing was CD8+ T cells sorted from PBMCs, taken around 25 months after vaccination. These receptors came from a man aged 50 to 69 who received an inactivated influenza vaccine. Donor details come from another sample of the same person, matched by shared clones.

Many counts were recorded for this clonotype. The chain employs TRBV7-8 and TRBJ2-3, with 7 bases lining up with TRBD1. V trimming: 4 bases; J trimming: 4 bases; junction bases outside the gene matches: 5. The CDR3 runs to 14 residues. CDR1 is SGHVS and CDR2 is FQNEAQ in the germline V gene. CDR3 nucleotides: TGTGCCAGCAGCTCCCTGAGGGGGCCAGATACGCAGTATTTT. It encodes CASSSLRGPDTQYF.

This clonotype was recorded many times. V and J are TRBV29-1 and TRBJ2-2; D is undetermined. The CDR3 contains 13 residues. Germline loops: CDR1 SQVTM, CDR2 ANQGSEA. V was clipped by 3 bases and J by 2 bases, with 7 bases between them. Here the CDR3 reads CSVDPLNTGELFF. As DNA, the CDR3 is TGCAGCGTTGATCCTCTAAACACCGGGGAGCTGTTTTTT.

CDR3 DNA: TGTGCCAGCAGTTTGACGTCTAACCCCATCGGCTACACCTTC. Its translation: CASSLTSNPIGYTF. The chain is built from TRBV12-3 or TRBV12-4 and TRBJ1-2; D uncertain. V was cut by 3 bases and J by 8 bases, with 16 bases left in between. The CDR3 is made up of 14 amino acids.

This clonotype was seen only a few times. The chain employs TRBV4-2 and TRBJ1-3; D gene uncertain. This CDR3 contains 15 residues. CDR1 is LGHNA and CDR2 is YNFKEQ in the germline V gene. Trimming left V 1 base short and J 3 bases short, with 10 bases between. CDR3 sequence: CASSQGLVYGNTIYF. The CDR3 bases are TGTGCCAGCAGCCAAGGATTGGTGTATGGAAACACCATATATTTT.

This clonotype was observed a few times. V usage is TRBV6-2 or TRBV6-3 and J usage is TRBJ1-5; 7 bases are shared with TRBD1. The CDR3 contains 13 residues. Germline V gene lookup returns CDR1 MNHEY and CDR2 SVGEGT. The V gene end was trimmed by 6 bases and the J gene end by 7 bases; junction bases not matched to a gene: 6. The CDR3 spells CASSDRETQPQHF. The CDR3 DNA reads TGTGCCAGCAGCGACAGGGAAACGCAGCCCCAGCATTTT.

This clonotype showed up just a few times. This sequence joins TRBV4-3 and TRBJ2-7, with a weak D call TRBD2 (6 bases). With 1 base removed from V and 5 bases from J, the gap between germline ends came to 12 bases. The V gene's germline CDR1 is LGHNA and CDR2 YSLEER. This CDR3 region has 14 residues. The CDR3 is CASSQVGGSHEQYF. The CDR3 region has the DNA TGCGCCAGCAGCCAAGTTGGAGGGTCCCACGAGCAGTACTTC.

In this sample, this clonotype turned up a few times. The V and J genes are TRBV3-1 and TRBJ2-1; TRBD1 agrees at 12 bases. Germline V gene lookup returns CDR1 LGHDT and CDR2 YNNKEL (reference sequence). The CDR3 sequence is 15 residues long. The J segment lost 7 bases and the V segment lost 3 bases, leaving 4 bases of the junction unmatched. CDR3 residues: CASSQGTGGMNEQFF. The CDR3 nucleotides read TGTGCCAGCAGCCAGGGGACAGGGGGCATGAATGAGCAGTTCTTC.

This sequence joins TRBV12-3 or TRBV12-4 and TRBJ2-5; no firm D call. Trimming removed 2 bases from V and 3 bases from J, with 4 bases in between. This CDR3 contains 12 residues. CDR3 sequence (DNA): TGTGCCAGCAGTTTAACCGAAGAGACCCAGTACTTC. This codes for CASSLTEETQYF.

The CDR3: CASSLDSGWLNEQFF. The CDR3 DNA follows: TGTGCCAGCAGCTTAGACAGCGGGTGGCTCAATGAGCAGTTCTTC. The chain joins TRBV7-8 to TRBJ2-1, with D possibly matching TRBD2 (6 bases). Looked up from germline, CDR1 is SGHVS and CDR2 is FQNEAQ. CDR3 length: 15 amino acids. V was clipped by 1 base and J by 6 bases, with 13 bases between them.

This clonotype occurred a few times. V usage is TRBV5-1 and J usage is TRBJ2-7, with TRBD2 matching 7 bases. The trim removed 0 bases at V and 3 bases at J, leaving 9 bases unmatched. Germline CDR1 is SGHRS and CDR2 is YFSETQ. CDR3 length: 16 residues. The CDR3 coding sequence is TGCGCCAGCAGCTTGGTAGCCGGGACTATCCACTACGAGCAGTACTTC. Protein product: CASSLVAGTIHYEQYF.

This clonotype was seen a few times. V and J are TRBV27 and TRBJ2-7; D is uncertain. Per the germline V gene, CDR1 is MNHEY and CDR2 is SMNVEV (reference sequence). The CDR3 runs to 13 residues. Trimming shortened V by 2 bases and J by 3 bases, and 8 bases separated the two germline ends. CDR3 bases: TGTGCCAGCAGTTTACAGTTGGGCTACGAGCAGTACTTC. This sequence encodes CASSLQLGYEQYF.

This clonotype has ten or more counts. The chain carries TRBV12-3 or TRBV12-4 and TRBJ2-1; weak D call: TRBD1 (5 bases). The CDR3 consists of 15 residues. V gave up 2 bases and J gave up 2 bases, with 10 bases separating them. The CDR3 spells CASSLPDTAYNEQFF. The CDR3 DNA is TGTGCCAGCAGTTTACCGGACACAGCCTACAATGAGCAGTTCTTC.

The table lists this clonotype with a few counts. Here the CDR3 DNA reads TGTGCCAGCAGCCAAGAAAGGTCAGGGAATGAGCAGTTCTTC. It encodes CASSQERSGNEQFF. This chain uses TRBV3-1 with TRBJ2-1; the D gene is possibly TRBD1 (5 bases). Germline V gene lookup returns CDR1 LGHDT and CDR2 YNNKEL (reference sequence). Deletions cut 0 bases from V and 7 bases from J, with 10 bases between. CDR3 length: 14 residues.

This clonotype came up a few times. The V and J genes are TRBV20-1 and TRBJ2-3, with D perhaps matching TRBD2 (5 bases). The germline CDR1 and CDR2 sequences are DFQATT and SNEGSKA (reference sequence). The CDR3 has 15 residues. Deletions cut 6 bases from V and 5 bases from J, with 21 bases between. The CDR3 reads CSAPLDELGRDTQYF. The CDR3 DNA reads TGCAGTGCCCCCCTTGACGAGCTAGGGAGAGATACGCAGTATTTT.

This clonotype was found a few times. The chain uses TRBV29-1 and TRBJ2-2, with TRBD1 as a possible D gene (7 bases). The V end was cut by 6 bases, the J end by 3 bases, with 11 bases between. The CDR3 runs 13 residues. In germline, CDR1 is SQVTM, CDR2 ANQGSEA. Here the CDR3 DNA reads TGCAGCGTAGACAGGGAGGACACCGGGGAGCTGTTTTTT. Its translation: CSVDREDTGELFF.

V gene TRBV2 combines with J gene TRBJ2-3; D unclear. The CDR3 extends over 15 amino acids. The germline V gene encodes CDR1 SNHLY and CDR2 FYNNEI. V was shortened by 2 bases and J by 3 bases, with 12 bases between the two germline ends. CDR3: CASSEPRSETDTQYF. In DNA, the CDR3 is TGTGCCAGCAGTGAACCGAGGAGTGAGACAGATACGCAGTATTTT.

The chain couples TRBV28 to TRBJ2-7; 13 bases are shared with TRBD2. The CDR3 is made up of 15 amino acids. The V segment lost 3 bases and the J segment 7 bases; nucleotides outside the gene matches: 6. Germline CDR1 is MDHEN and CDR2 is SYDVKM. The CDR3 sequence is CASSFTTSGRGEQYF. The CDR3 DNA sequence: TGTGCCAGCAGTTTCACCACTAGCGGGAGGGGTGAGCAGTACTTC.

This clonotype has only a few counts. The V and J genes are TRBV7-9 and TRBJ2-5; TRBD1 agrees at 7 bases. V lost 3 bases and J lost 4; bases outside the gene matches: 8. The germline CDR1 and CDR2 sequences are SEHNR and FQNEAQ (reference sequence). The CDR3 spans 15 residues. The DNA for the CDR3 is TGTGCCAGCAGCTTTTTAGGGGGCGATGGAGAGACCCAGTACTTC. Its translation is CASSFLGGDGETQYF. Based on the CDR3 plus reference TRBV7-9 and TRBJ2-5, the full variable domain is DTGVSQNPRHKITKRGQNVTFRCDPISEHNRLYWYRQTLGQGPEFLTYFQNEAQLEKSRLLSDRFSAERPKGSFSTLEIQRTEQGDSAMYLCASSFLGGDGETQYFGPGTRLLVL.

This sequence joins TRBV7-9 and TRBJ1-1; perhaps TRBD1 as D (6 bases). The CDR3 totals 16 residues. Germline CDR1 SEHNR, CDR2 FQNEAQ (reference sequence). Trimming took off 4 bases at V and 2 bases at J, with 17 bases between the two ends. The CDR3 here is CASSSNHRVANTEAFF. The DNA of the CDR3 is TGTGCCAGCAGCTCAAACCACAGGGTTGCTAACACTGAAGCTTTCTTT.

The sample holds many counts of this clonotype. V is TRBV12-3 or TRBV12-4 and J is TRBJ2-7, with 8 bases aligning to TRBD2. This CDR3 is 15 amino acids long. After removal of 3 bases from V and 3 bases from J, the junction contained 7 bases not matched to a gene. This CDR3 reads CASSFGLAGNYEQYF. DNA for the CDR3: TGTGCCAGCAGTTTTGGGCTAGCGGGCAACTACGAGCAGTACTTC.

This clonotype was found a few times. This chain uses TRBV9 with TRBJ1-1; D gene ambiguous. Germline CDR1 SGDLS, CDR2 YYNGEE. CDR3 length equals 13 residues. Trimming removed 0 bases from V and 2 bases from J, with 5 bases in between. CDR3 sequence reads: CASSVDTNTEAFF. In DNA form, the CDR3 reads TGTGCCAGCAGCGTAGACACAAACACTGAAGCTTTCTTT.

This chain connects TRBV13 to TRBJ2-5, with 9 bases aligning to TRBD2. J gave up 5 bases and V 4 bases, and 5 bases lay outside the gene matches. The CDR3 length is 14 residues. From germline, CDR1 is PRHDT and CDR2 FYEKMQ (reference sequence). CDR3: CASSSLAGIETQYF. Here the CDR3 DNA reads TGTGCCAGCAGCTCCCTAGCGGGAATTGAGACCCAGTACTTC.

This clonotype was observed a handful of times. The chain uses TRBV27 and TRBJ2-3; D perhaps matches TRBD1 (5 bases). CDR1 MNHEY and CDR2 SMNVEV come from the germline V gene (reference sequence). The CDR3 spans 16 residues. The germline V and J ends were trimmed by 9 bases and 0 bases, with 19 bases remaining between them. CDR3 in amino acids: CASGNLQALSTDTQYF. As DNA, the CDR3 is TGTGCCAGTGGTAACCTACAGGCTTTGAGCACAGATACGCAGTATTTT.

This clonotype showed up many times. V and J are TRBV7-9 and TRBJ1-2; 7 bases line up with TRBD1. The V segment lost 5 bases and the J segment 3 bases; nucleotides outside the gene matches: 9. Germline V gene sequence: CDR1 SEHNR, CDR2 FQNEAQ (reference sequence). The CDR3 covers 15 residues. The CDR3: CASSRRPGQYYGYTF. CDR3 sequence (DNA): TGTGCCAGCAGCCGACGTCCGGGACAGTACTATGGCTACACCTTC.

This chain links TRBV5-1 with TRBJ2-1, with 13 bases identical to TRBD2. The CDR3 spans 17 residues. V was clipped by 4 bases and J by 7 bases; unmatched bases: 11. CDR1 and CDR2 (germline): SGHRS, YFSETQ. This CDR3 is CASSLIGTSGVYNEQFF. The CDR3, as DNA: TGCGCCAGCAGCCTGATCGGGACTAGCGGGGTGTATAATGAGCAGTTCTTC.

The V call is TRBV11-1, the J call TRBJ2-7; TRBD1 is a possible D gene (6 bases). This CDR3 is built from 14 residues. CDR1 is SGHAT and CDR2 is FQDESV in the germline V gene (reference sequence). The germline V and J ends were trimmed by 1 base and 7 bases, with 14 bases remaining between them. In DNA form, the CDR3 reads TGTGCCAGCAGCTTAGGGACAGCGTCGGGGGAGCAGTACTTC. Amino acids: CASSLGTASGEQYF. The full variable domain, completed using reference TRBV11-1 and TRBJ2-7, is EAEVAQSPRYKITEKSQAVAFWCDPISGHATLYWYRQILGQGPELLVQFQDESVVDDSQLPKDRFSAERLKGVDSTLKIQPAELGDSAMYLCASSLGTASGEQYFGPGTRLTVT.

This chain joins TRBV5-1 and TRBJ2-5, with TRBD2 matching over 10 bases. Germline-derived CDR1 and CDR2 are SGHRS and YFSETQ. The ends lost 1 base at V and 4 bases at J; junction bases unmatched: 13. The CDR3 runs 18 residues. The CDR3 reads CASSLLLAGKDRAETQYF. The CDR3, as DNA: TGCGCCAGCAGCTTGTTACTAGCGGGAAAGGATAGGGCAGAGACCCAGTACTTC.